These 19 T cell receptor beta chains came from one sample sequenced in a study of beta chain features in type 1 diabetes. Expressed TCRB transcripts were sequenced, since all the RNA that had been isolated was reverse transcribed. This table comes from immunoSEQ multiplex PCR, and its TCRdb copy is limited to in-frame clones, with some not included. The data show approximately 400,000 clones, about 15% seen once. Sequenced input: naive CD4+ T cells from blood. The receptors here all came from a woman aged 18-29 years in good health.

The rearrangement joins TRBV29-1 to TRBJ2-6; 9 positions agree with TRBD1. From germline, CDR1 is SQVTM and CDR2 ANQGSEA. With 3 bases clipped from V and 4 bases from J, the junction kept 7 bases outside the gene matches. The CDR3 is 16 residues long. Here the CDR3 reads CSVEGDRVTGANVLTF. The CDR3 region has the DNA TGCAGCGTTGAGGGGGACAGGGTAACGGGGGCCAACGTCCTGACTTTC.

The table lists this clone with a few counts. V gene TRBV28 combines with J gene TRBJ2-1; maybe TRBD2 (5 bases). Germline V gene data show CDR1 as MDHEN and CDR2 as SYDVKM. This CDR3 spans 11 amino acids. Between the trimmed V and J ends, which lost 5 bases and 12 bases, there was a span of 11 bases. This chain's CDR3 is CASSRGLGQFF. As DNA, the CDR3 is TGTGCCAGCAGTCGAGGACTTGGGCAGTTCTTC.

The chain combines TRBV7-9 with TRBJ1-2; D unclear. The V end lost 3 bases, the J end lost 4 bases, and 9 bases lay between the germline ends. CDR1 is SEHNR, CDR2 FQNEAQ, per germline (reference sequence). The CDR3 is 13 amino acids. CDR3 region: CASSLSPGYGYTF. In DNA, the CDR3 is TGTGCCAGCAGCTTGTCCCCCGGCTATGGCTACACCTTC.

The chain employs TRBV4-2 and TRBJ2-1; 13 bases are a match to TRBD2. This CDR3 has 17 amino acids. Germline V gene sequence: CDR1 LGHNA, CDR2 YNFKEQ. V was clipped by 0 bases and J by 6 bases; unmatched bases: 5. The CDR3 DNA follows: TGTGCCAGCAGCCAAGATAGGACTAGCGGGAGTGGCAATGAGCAGTTCTTC. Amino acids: CASSQDRTSGSGNEQFF.

Here the CDR3 reads CASSYSNRGGYGYTF. Written as DNA, the CDR3 is TGTGCCAGCAGTTACTCGAACCGGGGAGGCTATGGCTACACCTTC. The gene calls are TRBV6-6 and TRBJ1-2; D remains unclear. The germline V gene has CDR1 MNHNY and CDR2 SVGAGI (reference sequence). V was cut by 0 bases and J by 4 bases, with 12 bases left in between. CDR3 length: 15 amino acids.

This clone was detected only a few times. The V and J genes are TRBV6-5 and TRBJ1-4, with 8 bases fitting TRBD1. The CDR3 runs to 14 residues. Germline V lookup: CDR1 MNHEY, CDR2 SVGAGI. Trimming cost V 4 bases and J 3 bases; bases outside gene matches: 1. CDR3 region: CASSSQGANEKLFF. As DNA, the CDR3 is TGTGCCAGCAGTTCACAGGGGGCTAATGAAAAACTGTTTTTT.

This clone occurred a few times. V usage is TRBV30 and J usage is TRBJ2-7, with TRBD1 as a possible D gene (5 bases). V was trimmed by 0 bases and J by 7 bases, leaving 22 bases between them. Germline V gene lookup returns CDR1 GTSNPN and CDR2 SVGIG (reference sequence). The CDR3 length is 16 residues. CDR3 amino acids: CAWSVTTRGRAKEQYF. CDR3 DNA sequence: TGTGCCTGGAGTGTTACAACTCGAGGCAGGGCAAAAGAGCAGTACTTC.

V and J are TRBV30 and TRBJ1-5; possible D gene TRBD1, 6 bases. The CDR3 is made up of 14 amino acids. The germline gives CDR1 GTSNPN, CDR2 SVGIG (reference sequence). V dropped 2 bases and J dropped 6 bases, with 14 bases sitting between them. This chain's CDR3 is CAWSRQGIGQPQHF. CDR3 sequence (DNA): TGTGCCTGGAGTCGGCAGGGGATAGGTCAGCCCCAGCATTTT.

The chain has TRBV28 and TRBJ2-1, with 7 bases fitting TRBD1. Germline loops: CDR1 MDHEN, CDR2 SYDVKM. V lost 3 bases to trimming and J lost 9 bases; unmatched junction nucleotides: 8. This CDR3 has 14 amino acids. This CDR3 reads CASSLAQGKGEQFF. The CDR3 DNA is TGTGCCAGCAGTTTGGCACAGGGGAAGGGTGAGCAGTTCTTC.

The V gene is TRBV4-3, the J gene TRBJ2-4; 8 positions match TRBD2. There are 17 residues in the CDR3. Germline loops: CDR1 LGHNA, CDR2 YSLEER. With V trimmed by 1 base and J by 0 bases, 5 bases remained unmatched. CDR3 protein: CASSQGRSGVAKNIQYF. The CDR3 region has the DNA TGCGCCAGCAGCCAAGGGCGTAGCGGGGTAGCCAAAAACATTCAGTACTTC.

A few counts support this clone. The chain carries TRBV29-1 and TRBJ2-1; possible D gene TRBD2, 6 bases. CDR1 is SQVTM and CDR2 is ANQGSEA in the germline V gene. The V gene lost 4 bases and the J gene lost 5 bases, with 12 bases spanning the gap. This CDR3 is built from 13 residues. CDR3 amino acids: CSVVGGVDNEQFF. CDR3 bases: TGCAGCGTTGTGGGGGGAGTCGACAATGAGCAGTTCTTC.

In DNA form, the CDR3 reads TGTGCCAGCAGCTGGACAGGGCTGGGTTTACAGTACTTC. Protein: CASSWTGLGLQYF. The chain uses TRBV5-6 and TRBJ2-7, with TRBD1 matching 8 bases. Germline V lookup: CDR1 SGHDT, CDR2 YYEEEE. J gave up 10 bases and V 3 bases, and 9 bases lay outside the gene matches. The CDR3 is made up of 13 amino acids. Full variable domain (outside the CDR3, taken from reference TRBV5-6 and TRBJ2-7): DAGVTQSPTHLIKTRGQQVTLRCSPKSGHDTVSWYQQALGQGPQFIFQYYEEEERQRGNFPDRFSGHQFPNYSSELNVNALLLGDSALYLCASSWTGLGLQYFGPGTRLTVT.

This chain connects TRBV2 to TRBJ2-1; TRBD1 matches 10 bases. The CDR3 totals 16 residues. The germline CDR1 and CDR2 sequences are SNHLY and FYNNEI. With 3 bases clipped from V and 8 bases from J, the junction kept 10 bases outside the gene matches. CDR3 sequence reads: CASSDTGTGAWHEQFF. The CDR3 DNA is TGTGCCAGCAGTGATACCGGGACAGGGGCTTGGCATGAGCAGTTCTTC.

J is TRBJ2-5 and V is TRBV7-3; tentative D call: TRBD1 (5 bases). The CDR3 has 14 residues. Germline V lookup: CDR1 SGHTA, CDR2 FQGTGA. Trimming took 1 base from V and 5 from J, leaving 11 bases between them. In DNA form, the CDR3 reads TGTGCCAGCAGCTTAAATGGGGCTAGGGAGACCCAGTACTTC. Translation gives CASSLNGARETQYF.

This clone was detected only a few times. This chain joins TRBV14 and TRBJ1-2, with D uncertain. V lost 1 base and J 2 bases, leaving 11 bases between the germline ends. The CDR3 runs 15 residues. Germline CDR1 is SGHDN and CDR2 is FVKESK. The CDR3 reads CASSQVPSFNYGYTF. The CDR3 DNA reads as TGTGCCAGCAGCCAAGTTCCCAGTTTCAACTATGGCTACACCTTC.

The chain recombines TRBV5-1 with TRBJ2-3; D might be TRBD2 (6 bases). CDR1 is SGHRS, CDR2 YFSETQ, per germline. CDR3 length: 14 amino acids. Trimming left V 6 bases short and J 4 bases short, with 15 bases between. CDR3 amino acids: CASMRLVTSDTQYF. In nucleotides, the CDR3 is TGCGCCAGCATGAGACTAGTGACCTCAGATACGCAGTATTTT.

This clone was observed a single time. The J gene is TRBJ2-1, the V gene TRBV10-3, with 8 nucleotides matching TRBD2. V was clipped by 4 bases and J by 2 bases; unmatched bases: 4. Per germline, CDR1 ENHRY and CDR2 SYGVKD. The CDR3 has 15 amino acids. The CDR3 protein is CAISGGSGAYNEQFF. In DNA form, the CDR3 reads TGTGCCATCAGTGGGGGTAGCGGGGCCTACAATGAGCAGTTCTTC.

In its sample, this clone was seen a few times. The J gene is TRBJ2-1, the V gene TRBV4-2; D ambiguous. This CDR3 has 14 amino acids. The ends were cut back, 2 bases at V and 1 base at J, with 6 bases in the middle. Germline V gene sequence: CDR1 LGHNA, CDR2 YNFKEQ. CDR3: CASSQFLSYNEQFF. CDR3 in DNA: TGTGCCAGCAGCCAATTCCTATCCTACAATGAGCAGTTCTTC.

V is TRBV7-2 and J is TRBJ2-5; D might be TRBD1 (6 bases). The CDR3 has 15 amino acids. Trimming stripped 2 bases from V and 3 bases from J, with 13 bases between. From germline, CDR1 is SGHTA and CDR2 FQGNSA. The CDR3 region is CASSLRGWTEETQYF. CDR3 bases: TGTGCCAGCAGCTTAAGGGGATGGACAGAAGAGACCCAGTACTTC.